The rows below give T cell receptor beta chains drawn from one sample of a study of OX40 agonist ivuxolimab in advanced cancers. The assay was immunoSEQ multiplex PCR, and TCRdb's table has in-frame clones only and misses some. The data contain about 36,000 clones, 70% to 80% of them seen just once; the ten biggest clones take up roughly 18%. Sequenced here: CD4+ or CD8+ T cells sorted from blood, sampled in a trial of the OX40 agonist ivuxolimab. All receptors come from an adult with an advanced solid tumor such as melanoma, head and neck, liver or kidney cancer. CDR3s include the opening cysteine and the closing phenylalanine or tryptophan. D genes are given only for firm matches. A clone size is listed for some rows: how often the clone was seen (once, few, many), or a class if it is expanded.

d_gene	j_gene	v_gene	abundance	CDR3nt	CDR3aa
.	TRBJ1-3	TRBV9	.	TGTGCCAGCAGCGTAGAGTCAAACAGACGCTCTGGAAACACCATATATTTT	CASSVESNRRSGNTIYF
.	TRBJ2-5	TRBV10-3	.	TGTGCCATCAGGGAGGGGGAGACCCAGTACTTC	CAIREGETQYF
TRBD1	TRBJ2-5	TRBV10-2	few	TGCGCCAGCAGATTTGGGACAGAGGCACGGGAGACCCAGTACTTC	CASRFGTEARETQYF
TRBD1	TRBJ2-3	TRBV7-6	.	TGTGCCAGCAGCACAGGGGCCGGCACAGATACGCAGTATTTT	CASSTGAGTDTQYF
.	TRBJ2-7	TRBV28	few	TGTGCCAGCAGTTTGTTGGGGGCGCTTTACGAGCAGTACTTC	CASSLLGALYEQYF
TRBD2	TRBJ2-5	TRBV19	.	TGTGCCAGTAGCGCCACTAGCGGGGGGCATGGGACCCAGTACTTC	CASSATSGGHGTQYF
.	TRBJ1-6	TRBV5-1	.	TGCGCCAGCAGCTTATCGGGGGGCGAAAATTCACCCCTCCACTTT	CASSLSGGENSPLHF
.	TRBJ2-7	TRBV4-1	.	TGCGCCAGCAGCCAAGTGGTCCCCTACGAGCAGTACTTC	CASSQVVPYEQYF
.	TRBJ1-1	TRBV27	.	TGTGCCAGCAGGCAGACAGGAGGGACTGAAGCTTTCTTT	CASRQTGGTEAFF
.	TRBJ1-3	TRBV7-3	.	TGTGCCAGCAGCTTAGGTCCGGGGGCTGGAAACACCATATATTTT	CASSLGPGAGNTIYF
.	TRBJ1-5	TRBV18	.	TGTGCCAGCTCACGGGCGGGCCTGAGGGGCAATCAGCCCCAGCATTTT	CASSRAGLRGNQPQHF
.	TRBJ2-2	TRBV12-1	.	TGTGCCAGCAGCTTTGTTTCTAGCGGGGGGAGGCTGTTTTTT	CASSFVSSGGRLFF
.	TRBJ2-1	TRBV7-2	once	TGTGCCAGCAGCGTACGTTACGAGCAGTTCTTC	CASSVRYEQFF
.	TRBJ2-3	TRBV6-1	.	TGTGCCACTAGATTCGGTGAGGGGAGGCCAGATACGCAGTATTTT	CATRFGEGRPDTQYF
.	TRBJ2-4	TRBV21-1	.	TGTGCCAGCAGTAAGCCGCTACAGCAAAGAAAAAACATTCAGTACTTC	CASSKPLQQRKNIQYF
.	TRBJ2-5	TRBV7-9	few	TGTGCCAGCACCTCGGGGGGCCGTCGAGAGACCCAGTACTTC	CASTSGGRRETQYF
.	TRBJ1-3	TRBV25-1	.	TGTGCCAGCAGTATGGCAGCTGGAAACACCATATATTTT	CASSMAAGNTIYF
.	TRBJ1-2	TRBV6-6	.	TGTGCCAGCAGTCTACGGACCTTTAGCGGTGGCTACACCTTC	CASSLRTFSGGYTF